One and the same sample provided the 29 T cell receptor beta chains below, sequenced in a study of T cells in Graves' hyperthyroidism and ophthalmopathy (dated by TCRdb to between 2017 and 2020). Library method: multiplex PCR. Instrument on record: Illumina HiSeq 2000. The TCR beta CDR3 regions were amplified from RNA transcripts. A first-round RT-PCR of the TCR CDR3 used the HTBI primer set with the Qiagen OneStep RT-PCR kit. TCRdb ran its own pipeline on the public reads, namely fastp trimming at Q25 and MiXCR clone calling, and kept in-frame beta chains. A single entry per CDR3 protein holds the most common genes and DNA from its merged rows. Counted in this sample were 600,000 to 700,000 distinct CDR3 sequences; 14% to 15% of them appeared once. The ten most abundant clones make up about 4.5% of the sample. Sample: blood. These receptors were obtained from a woman in her 40s with Graves' ophthalmopathy.

The V and J genes are TRBV7-6 and TRBJ1-1; 9 positions agree with TRBD1. The CDR3 covers 15 residues. The germline V gene encodes CDR1 SGHVS and CDR2 FNYEAQ. V dropped 5 bases and J dropped 11; count of bases not matched to a gene: 15. The CDR3 loop is CASSQGPGQGFGAFF. Here the CDR3 DNA reads TGTGCCAGCAGCCAAGGGCCGGGACAGGGCTTCGGGGCTTTCTTT. Full variable domain (outside the CDR3, taken from reference TRBV7-6 and TRBJ1-1): GAGVSQSPRYKVTKRGQDVALRCDPISGHVSLYWYRQALGQGPEFLTYFNYEAQQDKSGLPNDRFSAERPEGSISTLTIQRTEQRDSAMYRCASSQGPGQGFGAFFGQGTRLTVV.

This clonotype was observed many times. This rearrangement joins TRBV6-2 or TRBV6-3 to TRBJ2-7; 10 nucleotides match TRBD1. The CDR3 is 17 amino acids. The germline V gene has CDR1 MNHEY and CDR2 SVGEGT. The trim removed 6 bases at V and 4 bases at J, leaving 15 bases unmatched. DNA of the CDR3: TGTGCCAGCAGCCGGCGCCCGGGACAGGGGAAGAGTTACGAGCAGTACTTC. Translating gives CASSRRPGQGKSYEQYF.

This clonotype was counted many times. The chain combines TRBV29-1 with TRBJ2-5, with 7 positions matching TRBD2. The junction had 9 bases not matched to a gene; V was cut back by 7 bases and J by 1 base. The CDR3 loop spans 14 amino acids. Germline lookup yields CDR1 SQVTM and CDR2 ANQGSEA. CDR3 loop: CSGARTGGQETQYF. The DNA for the CDR3 is TGCAGCGGAGCCCGGACGGGGGGCCAAGAGACCCAGTACTTC.

There are many counts of this clonotype. The chain employs TRBV27 and TRBJ2-5; 7 bases are shared with TRBD1. The J segment lost 5 bases and the V segment lost 8 bases, leaving 5 bases of the junction unmatched. Per germline, CDR1 MNHEY and CDR2 SMNVEV (reference sequence). The CDR3 has 12 residues. Written as DNA, the CDR3 is TGTGCCAGCGGCCGGGACAGCGAGACCCAGTACTTC. It is translated as CASGRDSETQYF.

There are many counts of this clonotype. This chain connects TRBV12-3 or TRBV12-4 to TRBJ2-7, with 10 bases that match TRBD1. The J segment lost 7 bases and the V segment lost 5 bases, leaving 14 bases of the junction unmatched. The CDR3 sequence is 16 residues long. The CDR3 reads CASSPPTGTGVVEQYF. The CDR3 bases are TGTGCCAGCAGTCCACCGACCGGGACAGGGGTAGTTGAGCAGTACTTC.

This clonotype was recorded at least ten times. The V and J genes are TRBV28 and TRBJ1-5; the D is unclear. V was pared by 2 bases and J by 0 bases, with 23 bases between. CDR3 length: 20 residues. The germline gives CDR1 MDHEN, CDR2 SYDVKM. The CDR3 region has the DNA TGTGCCAGCAGTTTAGACCCAAAAAGTGGGCTGCTTTCTAGCAATCAGCCCCAGCATTTT. It codes for CASSLDPKSGLLSSNQPQHF. Full variable domain (remainder filled in from reference TRBV28 and TRBJ1-5): DVKVTQSSRYLVKRTGEKVFLECVQDMDHENMFWYRQDPGLGLRLIYFSYDVKMKEKGDIPEGYSVSREKKERFSLILESASTNQTSMYLCASSLDPKSGLLSSNQPQHFGDGTRLSIL.

In its sample, this clonotype was seen many times. A much larger clone sits a single nucleotide away, making a read error possible. The chain carries TRBV7-9 and TRBJ2-7, with D unresolved. V was shortened by 0 bases and J by 9 bases, with 9 bases between the two germline ends. The CDR3 loop spans 12 amino acids. Germline CDR1 SEHNR, CDR2 FQNEAQ (reference sequence). For the CDR3, the DNA is TGTGCCAGCAGCTTAGCGGCCCGCGGGCAGTACTTC. Translated: CASSLAARGQYF.

Ten or more counts support this clonotype. The V gene is TRBV20-1, the J gene TRBJ2-5; a weak D match, TRBD2 (6 bases). Germline loops: CDR1 DFQATT, CDR2 SNEGSKA (reference sequence). Between the trimmed V and J ends, which lost 3 bases and 1 base, there was a span of 9 bases. This CDR3 region has 13 residues. Here the CDR3 reads CSAREGRQETQYF. DNA of the CDR3: TGCAGTGCTAGGGAGGGACGCCAAGAGACCCAGTACTTC.

This clonotype was picked up many times. This rearrangement joins TRBV12-3 or TRBV12-4 to TRBJ1-1; D call uncertain. CDR3 length equals 13 residues. V dropped 6 bases and J dropped 5 bases, with 13 bases sitting between them. Here the CDR3 DNA reads TGTGCCAGCAGCCAAAGCCCGGGTACTGAAGCTTTCTTT. Translation gives CASSQSPGTEAFF.

This clonotype was seen at least ten times. For the CDR3, the DNA is TGTGCCAGCAGTGGAGGACTAGCGGGAGACTACGAGCAGTACTTC. The encoded protein is CASSGGLAGDYEQYF. The chain uses TRBV6-2 or TRBV6-3 and TRBJ2-7; 13 nucleotides line up with TRBD2. The junction had 4 bases not matched to a gene; V was cut back by 5 bases and J by 3 bases. Germline assignment: CDR1 MNHEY and CDR2 SVGEGT. The CDR3 has 15 residues.

There are many counts of this clonotype. This sequence joins TRBV28 and TRBJ1-3, with D hard to call. From germline, CDR1 is MDHEN and CDR2 SYDVKM. This CDR3 is 16 amino acids long. V was pared by 4 bases and J by 1 base, with 14 bases between. The CDR3 coding sequence is TGTGCCAGCAGTTCGCCCGGGCCCCAATCTGGAAACACCATATATTTT. Translation: CASSSPGPQSGNTIYF. Complete variable domain (other parts from reference TRBV28 and TRBJ1-3): DVKVTQSSRYLVKRTGEKVFLECVQDMDHENMFWYRQDPGLGLRLIYFSYDVKMKEKGDIPEGYSVSREKKERFSLILESASTNQTSMYLCASSSPGPQSGNTIYFGEGSWLTVV.

This clonotype was picked up many times. The chain employs TRBV30 and TRBJ2-5; D gene uncertain. The CDR3 length is 14 residues. V gave up 5 bases and J gave up 0 bases, with 13 bases separating them. Germline CDR1 and CDR2: GTSNPN and SVGIG (reference sequence). DNA of the CDR3: TGTGCCTGGGCCCCGGGTGGGTACCAAGAGACCCAGTACTTC. Encoded protein: CAWAPGGYQETQYF.

This clonotype was seen many times. The V gene is TRBV29-1, the J gene TRBJ1-2, with D possibly being TRBD1 (6 bases). CDR3 length: 14 residues. Trimming took 7 bases from V and 4 from J, leaving 19 bases between them. Germline V CDR1 and CDR2: SQVTM, ANQGSEA. In DNA, the CDR3 is TGCAGCGCCCCCCCACAGGGCCAGGGCTATGGCTACACCTTC. As protein: CSAPPQGQGYGYTF.

V usage is TRBV20-1 and J usage is TRBJ1-2; no firm D call. The CDR3 loop spans 13 amino acids. Germline CDR1 and CDR2: DFQATT and SNEGSKA (reference sequence). Trimming took off 3 bases at V and 2 bases at J, with 10 bases between the two ends. CDR3 nucleotides: TGCAGTGCTAGTGGACCAGTCAACTATGGCTACACCTTC. Its translation: CSASGPVNYGYTF.

This chain links TRBV20-1 with TRBJ1-1; 7 bases are shared with TRBD1. Germline V gene lookup returns CDR1 DFQATT and CDR2 SNEGSKA (reference sequence). This CDR3 spans 13 amino acids. Unmatched junction bases numbered 4, after V lost 5 bases and J lost 1 base. The CDR3 protein is CSAAGTANTEAFF. CDR3 coding DNA: TGCAGTGCTGCCGGGACAGCGAACACTGAAGCTTTCTTT.

This clonotype showed up many times. The chain uses TRBV29-1 and TRBJ2-7, with D perhaps TRBD2 (6 bases). Deletions cut 7 bases from V and 2 bases from J, with 15 bases between. The CDR3 is 13 residues long. CDR1 and CDR2 (germline): SQVTM, ANQGSEA. The CDR3 sequence: CSAKAGYTYEQYF. The DNA of the CDR3 is TGCAGCGCCAAAGCGGGCTACACCTACGAGCAGTACTTC.

This clonotype was counted at least ten times. The genes are TRBV7-9 and TRBJ2-7; D could derive from TRBD1 or TRBD2 (6 bases each). The CDR3 runs 16 residues. Germline V CDR1 and CDR2: SEHNR, FQNEAQ (reference sequence). V dropped 5 bases and J dropped 4 bases, with 21 bases sitting between them. CDR3 bases: TGTGCCAGCAGCCCCCTGGGGGGCAGGGCGGCTTACGAGCAGTACTTC. Residues: CASSPLGGRAAYEQYF.

The chain joins TRBV5-5 to TRBJ1-2; D not certain. The CDR3 covers 14 residues. Germline loops: CDR1 SGHKS, CDR2 YYEKEE (reference sequence). Trimming removed 2 bases at V and 7 bases at J, with 15 bases between. This CDR3 reads CASSFGQPAGGYTF. CDR3 nucleotides: TGTGCCAGCAGCTTTGGTCAGCCAGCGGGTGGCTACACCTTC.

In this sample, this clonotype turned up many times. The chain is built from TRBV19 and TRBJ1-2, with D uncertain. The CDR3 covers 16 residues. Germline lookup yields CDR1 LNHDA and CDR2 SQIVND (reference sequence). Trimming shortened V by 4 bases and J by 4 bases, and 19 bases separated the two germline ends. This CDR3 is CASSTPDVAAGYGYTF. DNA of the CDR3: TGTGCCAGTAGTACCCCCGATGTGGCCGCGGGCTATGGCTACACCTTC.

The rearrangement joins TRBV27 to TRBJ2-7; a possible D gene is TRBD1 (6 bases). Looked up from germline, CDR1 is MNHEY and CDR2 is SMNVEV (reference sequence). This CDR3 is 15 amino acids long. Trimming removed 3 bases from V and 0 bases from J, with 12 bases in between. The CDR3 DNA reads as TGTGCCAGCAGTTTTAGGACAGACAGCTCCTACGAGCAGTACTTC. This gives the protein CASSFRTDSSYEQYF.

This clonotype was detected ten times or more. The V gene is TRBV12-3 or TRBV12-4, the J gene TRBJ2-7, with TRBD1 identical over 7 bases. The CDR3 covers 14 residues. J lost 6 bases, V lost 3 bases, and 8 bases had no gene match. CDR3 in DNA: TGTGCCAGCAGTTTTCAAGGGGGCGATTTCGAGCAGTACTTC. This translates into CASSFQGGDFEQYF.

This clonotype was found a few times. The V call is TRBV10-3, the J call TRBJ1-6, with a tentative D call TRBD1 (6 bases). V lost 8 bases, J lost 8 bases, and 13 bases lay in between. The CDR3 is made up of 13 amino acids. Looked up from germline, CDR1 is ENHRY and CDR2 is SYGVKD. The CDR3 here is CAIRREGDSPLHF. The CDR3 DNA is TGTGCCATCCGAAGGGAGGGGGATTCACCCCTCCACTTT.

The CDR3 DNA is TGCGCCAGCAGCTTGCCTCGGACTAGCGGGAGCTACGAGCAGTACTTC. The encoded protein is CASSLPRTSGSYEQYF. The chain joins TRBV5-1 to TRBJ2-7; 13 nucleotides match TRBD2. This CDR3 is 16 amino acids long. V lost 1 base to trimming and J lost 3 bases; unmatched junction nucleotides: 4. The germline gives CDR1 SGHRS, CDR2 YFSETQ.

There are many counts of this clonotype. The CDR3 spells CSVIPRDRGETQYF. As DNA, the CDR3 is TGCAGCGTTATTCCCCGGGACAGGGGAGAGACCCAGTACTTC. The chain employs TRBV29-1 and TRBJ2-5; 10 bases agree with TRBD1. Germline CDR1 and CDR2: SQVTM and ANQGSEA. CDR3 size: 14 residues. Trimming cost V 5 bases and J 4 bases; bases outside gene matches: 7. Based on the CDR3 plus reference TRBV29-1 and TRBJ2-5, the full variable domain is SAVISQKPSRDICQRGTSLTIQCQVDSQVTMMFWYRQQPGQSLTLIATANQGSEATYESGFVIDKFPISRPNLTFSTLTVSNMSPEDSSIYLCSVIPRDRGETQYFGPGTRLLVL.

This clonotype was seen at least ten times. This CDR3 reads CASREGASYEQYF. Written as DNA, the CDR3 is TGCGCCAGCAGAGAGGGAGCGTCCTACGAGCAGTACTTC. The chain recombines TRBV5-1 with TRBJ2-7, with D perhaps TRBD2 (5 bases). This CDR3 is 13 amino acids long. The V end was cut by 5 bases, the J end by 1 base, with 10 bases between. Germline V gives CDR1 SGHRS, CDR2 YFSETQ.

At least ten counts were recorded for this clonotype. V gene TRBV20-1 combines with J gene TRBJ1-1; D is unresolved. Germline CDR1 and CDR2: DFQATT and SNEGSKA (reference sequence). V was cut by 6 bases and J by 1 base, with 6 bases left in between. The CDR3 loop spans 11 amino acids. CDR3 sequence (DNA): TGCAGTGCCCCTAGGAACACTGAAGCTTTCTTT. It yields the protein CSAPRNTEAFF.

The J gene is TRBJ2-5, the V gene TRBV5-1; 7 bases map to TRBD1. The CDR3 spans 14 residues. V was pared by 4 bases and J by 4 bases, with 7 bases of the junction left unmatched. The germline V gene has CDR1 SGHRS and CDR2 YFSETQ. The CDR3 region has the DNA TGCGCCAGCAGCCAAAGCACAGGGGTAGAGACCCAGTACTTC. Its translation is CASSQSTGVETQYF.

This clonotype was detected ten times or more. The rearrangement joins TRBV20-1 to TRBJ2-2, with 10 bases identical to TRBD2. With V trimmed by 4 bases and J by 4 bases, 0 bases remained unmatched. CDR1 and CDR2 (germline): DFQATT, SNEGSKA (reference sequence). This CDR3 comprises 13 residues. CDR3 in amino acids: CSATSGSTGELFF. The CDR3 coding sequence is TGCAGTGCTACTAGCGGGAGCACCGGGGAGCTGTTTTTT.

This clonotype was counted at least ten times. The chain uses TRBV2 and TRBJ1-5; D gene unclear. V lost 6 bases and J lost 5, with 11 bases in between. The CDR3 consists of 13 residues. In germline, CDR1 is SNHLY, CDR2 FYNNEI. CDR3 in DNA: TGTGCCAGCAGGTCCTACGAAGATCAGCCCCAGCATTTT. This sequence encodes CASRSYEDQPQHF.